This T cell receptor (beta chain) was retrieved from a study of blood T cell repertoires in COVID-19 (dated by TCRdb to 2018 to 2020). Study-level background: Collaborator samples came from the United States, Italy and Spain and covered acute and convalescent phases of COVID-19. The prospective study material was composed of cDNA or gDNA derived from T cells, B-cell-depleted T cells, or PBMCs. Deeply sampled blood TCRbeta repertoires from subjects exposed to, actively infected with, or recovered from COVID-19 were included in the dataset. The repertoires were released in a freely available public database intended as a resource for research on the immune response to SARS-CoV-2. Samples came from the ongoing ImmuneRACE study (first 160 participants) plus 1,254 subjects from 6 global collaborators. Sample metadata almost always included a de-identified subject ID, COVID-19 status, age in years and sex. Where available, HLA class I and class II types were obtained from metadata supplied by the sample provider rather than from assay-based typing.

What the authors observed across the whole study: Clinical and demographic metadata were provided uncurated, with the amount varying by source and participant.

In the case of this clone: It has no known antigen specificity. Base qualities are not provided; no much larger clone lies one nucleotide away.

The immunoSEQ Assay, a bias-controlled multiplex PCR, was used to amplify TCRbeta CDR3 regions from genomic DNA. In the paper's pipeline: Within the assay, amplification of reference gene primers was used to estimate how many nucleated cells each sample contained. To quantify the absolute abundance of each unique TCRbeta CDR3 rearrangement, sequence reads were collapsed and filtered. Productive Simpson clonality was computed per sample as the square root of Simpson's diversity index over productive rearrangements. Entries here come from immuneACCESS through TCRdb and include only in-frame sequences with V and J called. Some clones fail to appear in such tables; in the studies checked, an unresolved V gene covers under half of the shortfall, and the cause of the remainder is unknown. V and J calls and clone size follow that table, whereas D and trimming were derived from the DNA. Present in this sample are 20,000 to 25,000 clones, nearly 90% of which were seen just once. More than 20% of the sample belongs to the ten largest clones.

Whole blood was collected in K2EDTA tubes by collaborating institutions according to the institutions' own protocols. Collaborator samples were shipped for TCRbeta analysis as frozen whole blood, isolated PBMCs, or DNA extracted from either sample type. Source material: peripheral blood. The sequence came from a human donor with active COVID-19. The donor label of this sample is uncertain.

The CDR3 loop reads CASSISRSETQYF. The nucleotides read TGTGCCAGTAGTATTTCGAGGTCCGAGACCCAGTACTTC. Recombination joined TRBV19 with TRBJ2-5; no D gene can be assigned with confidence. V is cut by 3 bases and J by 5 bases, and the space between the germline ends is 10 bases. Per the germline V gene (reference sequence), LNHDA is the CDR1 and SQIVND is the CDR2. Including the terminal cysteine and phenylalanine, the CDR3 comprises 13 residues. Only the CDR3 region is kept as DNA, spanning 39 bases read in frame from base 1.